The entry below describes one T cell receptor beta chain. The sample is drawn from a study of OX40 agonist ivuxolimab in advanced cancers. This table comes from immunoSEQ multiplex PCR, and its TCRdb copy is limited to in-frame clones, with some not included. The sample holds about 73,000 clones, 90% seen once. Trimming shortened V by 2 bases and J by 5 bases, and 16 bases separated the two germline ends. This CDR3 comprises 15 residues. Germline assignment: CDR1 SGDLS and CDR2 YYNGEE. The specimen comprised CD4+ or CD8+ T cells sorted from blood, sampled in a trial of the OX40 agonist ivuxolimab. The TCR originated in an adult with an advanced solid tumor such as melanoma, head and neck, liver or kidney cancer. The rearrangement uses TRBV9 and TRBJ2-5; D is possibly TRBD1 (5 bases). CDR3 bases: TGTGCCAGCAGCGTCACCCCAGAGCCAGGGGAGACCCAGTACTTC. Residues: CASSVTPEPGETQYF.